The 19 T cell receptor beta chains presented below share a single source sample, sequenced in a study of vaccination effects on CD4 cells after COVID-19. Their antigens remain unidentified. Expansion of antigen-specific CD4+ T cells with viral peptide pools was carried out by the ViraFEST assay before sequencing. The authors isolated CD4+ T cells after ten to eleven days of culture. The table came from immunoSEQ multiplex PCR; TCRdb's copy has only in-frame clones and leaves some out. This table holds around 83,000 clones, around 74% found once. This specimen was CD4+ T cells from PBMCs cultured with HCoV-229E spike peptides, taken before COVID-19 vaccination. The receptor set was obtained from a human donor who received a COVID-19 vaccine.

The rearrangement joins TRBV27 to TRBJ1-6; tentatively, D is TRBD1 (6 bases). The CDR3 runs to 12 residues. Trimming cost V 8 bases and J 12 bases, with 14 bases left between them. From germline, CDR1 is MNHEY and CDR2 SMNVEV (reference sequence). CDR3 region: CASRGGFGPLHF. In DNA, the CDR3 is TGTGCCAGCCGAGGGGGGTTTGGACCCCTCCACTTT.

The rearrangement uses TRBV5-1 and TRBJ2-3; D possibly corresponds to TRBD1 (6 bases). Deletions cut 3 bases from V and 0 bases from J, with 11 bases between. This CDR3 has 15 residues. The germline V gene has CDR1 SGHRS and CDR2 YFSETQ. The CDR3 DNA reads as TGCGCCAGCAGCTCGGACAGTACTAGCACAGATACGCAGTATTTT. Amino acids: CASSSDSTSTDTQYF.

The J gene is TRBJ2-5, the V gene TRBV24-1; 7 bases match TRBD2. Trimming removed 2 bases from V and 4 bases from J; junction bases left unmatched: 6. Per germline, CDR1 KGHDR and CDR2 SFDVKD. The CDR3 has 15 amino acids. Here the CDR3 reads CATSDSSGYRETQYF. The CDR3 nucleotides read TGTGCCACCAGTGATTCTAGCGGCTATAGAGAGACCCAGTACTTC.

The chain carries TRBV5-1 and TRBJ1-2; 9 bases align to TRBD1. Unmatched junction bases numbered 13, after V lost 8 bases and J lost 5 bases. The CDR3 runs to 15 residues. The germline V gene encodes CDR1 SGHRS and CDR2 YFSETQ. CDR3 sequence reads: CASQSRPGQGYGYTF. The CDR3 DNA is TGCGCCAGTCAATCGCGTCCGGGACAGGGATATGGCTACACCTTC.

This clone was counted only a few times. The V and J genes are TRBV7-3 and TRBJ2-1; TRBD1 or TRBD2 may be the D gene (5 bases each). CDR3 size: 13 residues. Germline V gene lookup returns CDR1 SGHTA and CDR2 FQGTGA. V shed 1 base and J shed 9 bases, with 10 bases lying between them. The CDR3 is CASSLMLGTEQFF. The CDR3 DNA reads TGTGCCAGCAGCTTAATGCTGGGGACTGAGCAGTTCTTC.

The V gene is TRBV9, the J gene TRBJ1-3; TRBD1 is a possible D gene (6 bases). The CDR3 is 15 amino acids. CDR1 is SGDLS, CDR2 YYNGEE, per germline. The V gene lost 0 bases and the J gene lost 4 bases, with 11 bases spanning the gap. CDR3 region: CASSVGWGAGNTIYF. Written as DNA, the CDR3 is TGTGCCAGCAGCGTAGGGTGGGGGGCCGGAAACACCATATATTTT. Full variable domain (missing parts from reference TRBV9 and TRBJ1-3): DSGVTQTPKHLITATGQRVTLRCSPRSGDLSVYWYQQSLDQGLQFLIQYYNGEERAKGNILERFSAQQFPDLHSELNLSSLELGDSALYFCASSVGWGAGNTIYFGEGSWLTVV.

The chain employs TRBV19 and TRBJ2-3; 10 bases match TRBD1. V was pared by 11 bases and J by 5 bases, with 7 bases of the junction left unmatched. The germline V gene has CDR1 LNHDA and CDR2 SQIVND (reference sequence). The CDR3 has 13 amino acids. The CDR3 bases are TGTGCCTCAAGACAGGGGGCCAAAGATACGCAGTATTTT. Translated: CASRQGAKDTQYF.

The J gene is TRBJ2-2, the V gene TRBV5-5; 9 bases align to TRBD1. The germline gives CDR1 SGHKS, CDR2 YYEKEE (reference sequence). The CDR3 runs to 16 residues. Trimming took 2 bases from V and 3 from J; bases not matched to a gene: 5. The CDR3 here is CASSFHGTGYTGELFF. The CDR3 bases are TGTGCCAGCAGCTTTCACGGGACAGGGTACACCGGGGAGCTGTTTTTT.

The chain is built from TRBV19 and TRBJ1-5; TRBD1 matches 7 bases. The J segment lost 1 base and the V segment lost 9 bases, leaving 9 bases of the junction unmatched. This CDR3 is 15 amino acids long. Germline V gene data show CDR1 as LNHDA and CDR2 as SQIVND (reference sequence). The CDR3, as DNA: TGTGCCAGCCAAACAGGGGCTTGGAGCAATCAGCCCCAGCATTTT. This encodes CASQTGAWSNQPQHF.

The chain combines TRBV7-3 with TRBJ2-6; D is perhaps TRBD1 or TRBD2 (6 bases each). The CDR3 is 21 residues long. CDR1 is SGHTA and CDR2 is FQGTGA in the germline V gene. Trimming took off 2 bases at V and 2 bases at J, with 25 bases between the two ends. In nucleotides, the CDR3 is TGTGCCAGCAGCTTATTAAGGGGGAGGCAGGGACGTCTCCCTGGGGCCAACGTCCTGACTTTC. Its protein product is CASSLLRGRQGRLPGANVLTF.

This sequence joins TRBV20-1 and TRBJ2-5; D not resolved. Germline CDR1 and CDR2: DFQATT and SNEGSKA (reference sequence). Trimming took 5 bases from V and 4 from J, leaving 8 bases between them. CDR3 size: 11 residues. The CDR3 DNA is TGCAGTGCTTACTTAGCAGAGACCCAGTACTTC. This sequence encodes CSAYLAETQYF.

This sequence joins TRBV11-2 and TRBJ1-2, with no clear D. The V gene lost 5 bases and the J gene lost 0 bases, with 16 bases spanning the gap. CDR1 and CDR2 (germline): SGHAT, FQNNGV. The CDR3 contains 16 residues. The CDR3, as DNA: TGTGCCAGCAGCCCAACCCCGGGCGTACCTAACTATGGCTACACCTTC. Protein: CASSPTPGVPNYGYTF.

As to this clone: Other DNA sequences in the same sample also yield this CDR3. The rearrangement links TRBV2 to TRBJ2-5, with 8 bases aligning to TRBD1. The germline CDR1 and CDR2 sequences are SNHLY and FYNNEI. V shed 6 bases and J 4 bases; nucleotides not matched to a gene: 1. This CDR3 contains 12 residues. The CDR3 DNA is TGTGCCAGCAGAGACAGGGGAGAGACCCAGTACTTC. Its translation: CASRDRGETQYF.

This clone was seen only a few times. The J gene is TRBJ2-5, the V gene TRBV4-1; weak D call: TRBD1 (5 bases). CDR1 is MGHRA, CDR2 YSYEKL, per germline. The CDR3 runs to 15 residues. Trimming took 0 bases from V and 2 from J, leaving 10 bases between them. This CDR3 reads CASSQDRGWQETQYF. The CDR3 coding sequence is TGCGCCAGCAGCCAAGATAGGGGTTGGCAAGAGACCCAGTACTTC.

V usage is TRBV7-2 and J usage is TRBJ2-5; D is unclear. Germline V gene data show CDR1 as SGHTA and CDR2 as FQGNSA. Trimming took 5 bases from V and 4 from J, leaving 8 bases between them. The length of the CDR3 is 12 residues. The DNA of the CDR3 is TGTGCCAGCAGCCCCCTCCGAGAGACCCAGTACTTC. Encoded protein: CASSPLRETQYF.

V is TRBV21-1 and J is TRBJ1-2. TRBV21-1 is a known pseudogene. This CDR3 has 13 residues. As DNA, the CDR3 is TGTGCCAGCAGCACCCCCGCTAACTATGGCTACACCTTC. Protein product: CASSTPANYGYTF.

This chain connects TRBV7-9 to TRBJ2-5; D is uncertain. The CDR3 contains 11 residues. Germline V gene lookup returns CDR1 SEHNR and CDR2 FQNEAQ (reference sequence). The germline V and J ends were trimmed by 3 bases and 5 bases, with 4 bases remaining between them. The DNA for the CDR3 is TGTGCCAGCAGCTTTTCGGAGACCCAGTACTTC. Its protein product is CASSFSETQYF.

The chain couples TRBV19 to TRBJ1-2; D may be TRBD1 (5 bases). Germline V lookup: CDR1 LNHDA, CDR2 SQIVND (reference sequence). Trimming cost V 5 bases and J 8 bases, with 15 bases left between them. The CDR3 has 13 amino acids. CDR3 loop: CASSPTRGSGYTF. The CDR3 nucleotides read TGTGCCAGTAGTCCTACGAGGGGATCCGGCTACACCTTC.

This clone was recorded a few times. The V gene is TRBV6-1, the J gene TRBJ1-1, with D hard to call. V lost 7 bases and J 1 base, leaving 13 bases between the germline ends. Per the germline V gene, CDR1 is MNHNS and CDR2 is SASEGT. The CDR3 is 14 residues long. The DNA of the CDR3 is TGTGCCAGCACCTCTGGACGGGAGAACACTGAAGCTTTCTTT. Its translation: CASTSGRENTEAFF.